The 2 T cell receptor beta chains below were found in one sample sequenced in a study of control samples from healthy donors and cancer patients. TCRdb keeps only in-frame clones here, not all; method: immunoSEQ multiplex PCR. Here the sample spans 50,000 or so clones, approximately 94% being singletons. The sequencing sample was made of blood. Receptors were obtained from a woman aged 18-29 years in good health.

The chain combines TRBV2 with TRBJ1-1; 9 bases line up with TRBD1. Germline assignment: CDR1 SNHLY and CDR2 FYNNEI. V shed 3 bases and J 4 bases; nucleotides not matched to a gene: 15. CDR3 length: 18 residues. The CDR3 spells CASSETGQGLFSGTEAFF. The CDR3 coding sequence is TGTGCCAGCAGTGAGACCGGACAGGGGTTGTTCTCGGGCACTGAAGCTTTCTTT.

The V and J genes are TRBV4-3 and TRBJ1-2; D not certain. Germline V gene data show CDR1 as LGHNA and CDR2 as YSLEER. Trimming pared 0 bases from V and 3 bases from J, leaving 11 bases between. This CDR3 is built from 15 residues. CDR3 coding DNA: TGCGCCAGCAGCCAAGATGGAGGGCCCCACTATGGCTACACCTTC. It yields the protein CASSQDGGPHYGYTF.